One and the same sample provided the 8 T cell receptor beta chains below, sequenced in a study of blood T cells in healthy people across ages. It was with a sample-barcoded 5' primer and a J-beta primer mix that a second PCR of roughly 7 to 12 cycles was run. TCRdb re-called the 5' RACE reads with MiXCR, one entry per CDR3 protein. The sample has hundreds of thousands of distinct CDR3 sequences; around 43% are singletons. The source material was blood. The receptors shown here come from an older man in good health.

This clonotype was counted a few times. The rearrangement links TRBV6-2 or TRBV6-3 to TRBJ2-1, with D uncertain. The germline V gene encodes CDR1 MNHEY and CDR2 SVGEGT. This CDR3 spans 12 amino acids. The V and J ends lost 6 bases and 4 bases respectively, with 7 bases between them. CDR3 DNA sequence: TGTGCCAGCAGCCCCACTTACAATGAGCAGTTCTTC. Amino acids: CASSPTYNEQFF.

This clonotype came up a few times. The rearrangement joins TRBV27 to TRBJ2-7, with TRBD1 matching over 10 bases. The germline gives CDR1 MNHEY, CDR2 SMNVEV (reference sequence). The CDR3 sequence is 15 residues long. V shed 5 bases and J 2 bases; nucleotides not matched to a gene: 6. CDR3 sequence reads: CASSEDRGGTYEQYF. In DNA, the CDR3 is TGTGCCAGCAGTGAGGACAGGGGGGGCACCTACGAGCAGTACTTC.

The table lists this clonotype with many counts. This chain joins TRBV6-2 or TRBV6-3 and TRBJ2-7; TRBD2 agrees at 7 bases. The CDR3 length is 14 residues. Germline trimming cut 6 bases from V and 0 bases from J; bases unmatched to any gene: 5. CDR1 is MNHEY and CDR2 is SVGEGT in the germline V gene. The CDR3 is CASRKAGFSYEQYF. The CDR3 DNA sequence: TGTGCCAGCAGGAAAGCGGGATTCTCCTACGAGCAGTACTTC.

Note on this clonotype: A read error is the likely source, as a far larger clone sits one nucleotide away. This chain uses TRBV6-2 or TRBV6-3 with TRBJ2-3, with D uncertain. Per germline, CDR1 MNHEY and CDR2 SVGEGT. The CDR3 is 12 residues long. The CDR3 DNA reads TGTGCCAGCAGTCGGAGCACAGATACGCCGTATTTT. Its translation: CASSRSTDTPYF.

This clonotype was counted ten times or more. The V and J genes are TRBV10-1 and TRBJ2-4; 7 bases are a match to TRBD1. This CDR3 has 14 amino acids. Trimming cost V 3 bases and J 6 bases; bases outside gene matches: 5. Germline V gene sequence: CDR1 WNHNN, CDR2 SYGVQD (reference sequence). As DNA, the CDR3 is TGCGCCAGCAGTGACCGGGACAGTCGAAACATTCAGTACTTC. Translating it yields CASSDRDSRNIQYF.

The chain combines TRBV29-1 with TRBJ1-2; D is unclear. The CDR3 consists of 13 residues. Germline loops: CDR1 SQVTM, CDR2 ANQGSEA. The V gene lost 4 bases and the J gene lost 1 base, with 10 bases spanning the gap. CDR3 sequence reads: CSVVVRDNYGYTF. CDR3 bases: TGCAGCGTTGTAGTCAGAGATAACTATGGCTACACCTTC.

Notes on this clonotype: One end of the junction fails to match germline, which may point to a read error. The chain has TRBV24-1 and TRBJ2-5; a possible D gene is TRBD1 (6 bases). The CDR3 runs to 15 residues. Germline CDR1 is KGHDR and CDR2 is SFDVKD. The CDR3 spells CATSDTRGYQEAQYF. CDR3 nucleotides: TGTGCCACTAGTGACACCAGGGGTTACCAAGAGGCCCAGTACTTC.

The chain links TRBV27 to TRBJ1-2; D is unclear. CDR1 and CDR2 (germline): MNHEY, SMNVEV (reference sequence). There are 14 residues in the CDR3. Trimming left V 6 bases short and J 3 bases short, with 14 bases between. This chain's CDR3 is CASRTATGYYGYTF. CDR3 nucleotides: TGTGCCAGCAGGACCGCAACGGGGTACTATGGCTACACCTTC.